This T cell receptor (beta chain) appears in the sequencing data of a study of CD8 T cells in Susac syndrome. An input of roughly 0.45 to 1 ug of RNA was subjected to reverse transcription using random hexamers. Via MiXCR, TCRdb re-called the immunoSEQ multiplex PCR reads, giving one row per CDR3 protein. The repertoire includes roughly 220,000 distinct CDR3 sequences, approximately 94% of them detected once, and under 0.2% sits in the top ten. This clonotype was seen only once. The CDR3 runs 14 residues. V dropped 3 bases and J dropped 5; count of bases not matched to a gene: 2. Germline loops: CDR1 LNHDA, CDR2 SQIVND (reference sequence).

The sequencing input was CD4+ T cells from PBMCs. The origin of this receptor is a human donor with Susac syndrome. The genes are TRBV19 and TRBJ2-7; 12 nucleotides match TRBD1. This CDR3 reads CASSMGTGGNEQYF. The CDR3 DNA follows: TGTGCCAGTAGTATGGGGACAGGGGGCAACGAGCAGTACTTC.